These 28 T cell receptor beta chains came from one sample sequenced in a study of blood T cell repertoires in COVID-19. TCRdb's table, derived via immunoSEQ multiplex PCR, lists solely in-frame clones and lacks some. The sample lists a few hundred thousand clones; nearly 85% were seen once. Sequencing used peripheral blood. These receptors originate from a human donor in a cohort sampled during active COVID-19.

The genes are TRBV7-6 and TRBJ2-6; no clear D gene. The V gene lost 5 bases and the J gene lost 0 bases, with 8 bases spanning the gap. The germline V gene encodes CDR1 SGHVS and CDR2 FNYEAQ. This CDR3 has 15 residues. This CDR3 reads CASSPRSSGANVLTF. The CDR3 DNA reads as TGTGCCAGCAGCCCGAGGAGCTCTGGGGCCAACGTCCTGACTTTC.

The chain is built from TRBV5-8 and TRBJ2-1; 13 nucleotides match TRBD2. From germline, CDR1 is SGHTS and CDR2 YDEGEE. This CDR3 region has 16 residues. V gave up 3 bases and J gave up 3 bases; unmatched junction bases: 3. The CDR3 DNA follows: TGTGCCAGCAGCTATACTAGCGGGGGGGACTACAATGAGCAGTTCTTC. Translation: CASSYTSGGDYNEQFF. Based on the CDR3 plus reference TRBV5-8 and TRBJ2-1, the full variable domain is EAGVTQSPTHLIKTRGQQATLRCSPISGHTSVYWYQQALGLGLQFLLWYDEGEERNRGNFPPRFSGRQFPNYSSELNVNALELEDSALYLCASSYTSGGDYNEQFFGPGTRLTVL.

The rearrangement joins TRBV5-4 to TRBJ2-2; 10 nucleotides match TRBD1. The CDR3 spans 15 residues. V was clipped by 3 bases and J by 5 bases; unmatched bases: 4. Germline V lookup: CDR1 SGHNT, CDR2 YYREEE (reference sequence). CDR3 nucleotide sequence: TGTGCCAGCAGCTACTGGACAGGGGGTACCGGGGAGCTGTTTTTT. This translates into CASSYWTGGTGELFF.

The chain links TRBV29-1 to TRBJ1-2; D gene unclear. V lost 1 base and J lost 2, with 11 bases in between. The CDR3 consists of 14 residues. CDR1 and CDR2 from the germline V gene are SQVTM and ANQGSEA. CDR3 sequence (DNA): TGCAGCGTTGAAGTTGCGCTGTCAAACTATGGCTACACCTTC. Its translation: CSVEVALSNYGYTF.

The CDR3 region is CASRLAGADTQYF. DNA for the CDR3: TGTGCCAGTCGACTAGCGGGAGCAGATACGCAGTATTTT. The J gene is TRBJ2-3, the V gene TRBV12-3 or TRBV12-4; 12 bases match TRBD2. J lost 4 bases, V lost 9 bases, and 2 bases had no gene match. This CDR3 spans 13 amino acids.

The chain combines TRBV6-2 or TRBV6-3 with TRBJ2-3; a possible D gene is TRBD1 (6 bases). The CDR3 loop spans 16 amino acids. The V end was cut by 2 bases, the J end by 0 bases, with 12 bases between. Germline V CDR1 and CDR2: MNHEY, SVGEGT. The CDR3 bases are TGTGCCAGCAGTTACAGGCTTCAGGGGAGCACAGATACGCAGTATTTT. Translation: CASSYRLQGSTDTQYF.

The chain employs TRBV3-1 (or the pseudogene TRBV3-2) and TRBJ1-1, with D perhaps matching TRBD1 (5 bases). This CDR3 has 14 residues. Germline V lookup: CDR1 LGHDT, CDR2 YNNKEL (reference sequence). V gave up 3 bases and J gave up 5 bases, with 13 bases separating them. The CDR3 region is CASSHHQGRTEAFF. The CDR3 nucleotides are TGTGCCAGCAGCCACCACCAGGGCCGGACTGAAGCTTTCTTT.

The V gene is TRBV6-6, the J gene TRBJ1-1; possibly TRBD1 for D (6 bases). The germline V gene encodes CDR1 MNHNY and CDR2 SVGAGI (reference sequence). Trimming left V 2 bases short and J 2 bases short, with 9 bases between. The CDR3 has 14 amino acids. The DNA of the CDR3 is TGTGCCAGCAGTTACCGGACAGCAAACACTGAAGCTTTCTTT. Residues: CASSYRTANTEAFF.

The chain combines TRBV15 with TRBJ2-1, with 9 bases identical to TRBD2. CDR1 is LNHNV and CDR2 is YYDKDF in the germline V gene (reference sequence). J was trimmed by 4 bases and V by 5 bases; bases with no gene match: 9. This CDR3 has 16 residues. CDR3 nucleotide sequence: TGTGCCACCAGCGGTCTTAGCGGGAGATCTTACAATGAGCAGTTCTTC. Its translation: CATSGLSGRSYNEQFF.

The V gene is TRBV24-1, the J gene TRBJ1-5; D remains unclear. Germline V gene data show CDR1 as KGHDR and CDR2 as SFDVKD. Trimming removed 5 bases at V and 3 bases at J, with 22 bases between. This CDR3 contains 18 residues. CDR3 nucleotides: TGTGCCACCAGTGTCCATTATAGAGGGAAAAAGGCCAATCAGCCCCAGCATTTT. Amino acids: CATSVHYRGKKANQPQHF.

V gene TRBV19 combines with J gene TRBJ2-7; weak D call: TRBD1 (5 bases). V was shortened by 2 bases and J by 6 bases, with 20 bases between the two germline ends. This CDR3 has 16 residues. Germline-derived CDR1 and CDR2 are LNHDA and SQIVND (reference sequence). CDR3 nucleotides: TGTGCCAGTAGTATAACCGGCGGACATCCCTTTCCCGAGCAGTACTTC. Protein sequence: CASSITGGHPFPEQYF.

The chain has TRBV7-2 and TRBJ2-7, with TRBD1 identical over 8 bases. This CDR3 comprises 15 residues. The trim removed 4 bases at V and 7 bases at J, leaving 12 bases unmatched. Germline V gives CDR1 SGHTA, CDR2 FQGNSA. DNA of the CDR3: TGTGCCAGCAGCTCGAGAGGACAGGGCGCAGGGGAGCAGTACTTC. Translated, it gives CASSSRGQGAGEQYF.

About this clone itself: An end of the junction does not agree with germline; a read error may underlie this. The J gene is TRBJ2-2, the V gene TRBV5-1, with 11 bases matching TRBD2. The CDR3 has 16 amino acids. CDR1 is SGHRS and CDR2 is YFSETQ in the germline V gene. This CDR3 is CASSQLAGVTTRELFF. The CDR3, as DNA: TGCGCCAGCAGCCAACTAGCGGGGGTGACCACCCGGGAGCTGTTTTTT.

The rearrangement joins TRBV5-1 to TRBJ2-1, with D maybe TRBD1 (5 bases). The CDR3 totals 15 residues. V gave up 4 bases and J gave up 0 bases, with 11 bases separating them. Per the germline V gene, CDR1 is SGHRS and CDR2 is YFSETQ. The CDR3 DNA reads as TGCGCCAGCAGCCAAGACAGTACCTCCTACAATGAGCAGTTCTTC. Protein product: CASSQDSTSYNEQFF.

This clone was seen only a few times. The rearrangement links TRBV27 to TRBJ1-1; D is undetermined. Between the trimmed V and J ends, which lost 1 base and 1 base, there was a span of 4 bases. From germline, CDR1 is MNHEY and CDR2 SMNVEV (reference sequence). The CDR3 runs 13 residues. As DNA, the CDR3 is TGTGCCAGCAGTTTATTGAGGAACACTGAAGCTTTCTTT. Protein product: CASSLLRNTEAFF.

The CDR3 DNA reads as TGTGCCAGCAGCTTGTACAGGGAAGTCTACGAGCAGTACTTC. Protein: CASSLYREVYEQYF. The rearrangement links TRBV5-6 to TRBJ2-7; tentatively, D is TRBD1 (6 bases). Between the trimmed V and J ends, which lost 1 base and 3 bases, there was a span of 11 bases. Germline CDR1 is SGHDT and CDR2 is YYEEEE. The CDR3 is 14 residues long.

The V call is TRBV3-1 (or the pseudogene TRBV3-2), the J call TRBJ2-1, with D uncertain. V was shortened by 1 base and J by 0 bases, with 7 bases between the two germline ends. This CDR3 contains 15 residues. CDR1 and CDR2 from the germline V gene are LGHDT and YNNKEL (reference sequence). The CDR3 is CASSQAPISYNEQFF. For the CDR3, the DNA is TGTGCCAGCAGCCAAGCTCCTATCTCCTACAATGAGCAGTTCTTC.

The chain recombines TRBV7-8 with TRBJ2-3; 8 bases fit TRBD2. The germline CDR1 and CDR2 sequences are SGHVS and FQNEAQ. The trim removed 5 bases at V and 3 bases at J, leaving 10 bases unmatched. This CDR3 is 16 amino acids long. In nucleotides, the CDR3 is TGTGCCAGCAGCCAGACCCGACTAGCGATAACAGATACGCAGTATTTT. It encodes CASSQTRLAITDTQYF.

J is TRBJ1-2 and V is TRBV5-6; no clear D gene. Looked up from germline, CDR1 is SGHDT and CDR2 is YYEEEE. V was clipped by 0 bases and J by 7 bases, with 25 bases between them. This CDR3 comprises 18 residues. Written as DNA, the CDR3 is TGTGCCAGCAGCTTGGTTGGATTTCGGACGGAGGGTTCGGGTGGCTACACCTTC. This encodes CASSLVGFRTEGSGGYTF.

This chain uses TRBV19 with TRBJ1-6, with D tentatively TRBD1 (5 bases). Trimming stripped 5 bases from V and 3 bases from J, with 5 bases between. Germline V gene data show CDR1 as LNHDA and CDR2 as SQIVND (reference sequence). The CDR3 length is 13 residues. CDR3: CASSDSYNSPLHF. CDR3 DNA sequence: TGTGCCAGTAGTGACAGCTATAATTCACCCCTCCACTTT.

CDR3 sequence: CASSPGQTMYYGYTF. Written as DNA, the CDR3 is TGTGCCAGCTCACCTGGACAGACAATGTACTATGGCTACACCTTC. The chain employs TRBV18 and TRBJ1-2, with a weak D call TRBD1 (6 bases). This CDR3 comprises 15 residues. The germline CDR1 and CDR2 sequences are KGHSH and LQKENI. V shed 3 bases and J shed 3 bases, with 14 bases lying between them.

V gene TRBV18 combines with J gene TRBJ1-4, with no clear D. Trimming left V 5 bases short and J 0 bases short, with 10 bases between. This CDR3 has 15 residues. Germline CDR1 and CDR2: KGHSH and LQKENI. The CDR3, as DNA: TGTGCCAGCTCAAACGCGGGGACAACTAATGAAAAACTGTTTTTT. Protein sequence: CASSNAGTTNEKLFF. The variable domain in full, with the rest retrieved from reference TRBV18 and TRBJ1-4, is NAGVMQNPRHLVRRRGQEARLRCSPMKGHSHVYWYRQLPEEGLKFMVYLQKENIIDESGMPKERFSAEFPKEGPSILRIQQVVRGDSAAYFCASSNAGTTNEKLFFGSGTQLSVL.

The sample holds a few counts of this clone. The rearrangement links TRBV28 to TRBJ2-7; 7 positions match TRBD2. This CDR3 contains 13 residues. After removal of 2 bases from V and 4 bases from J, the junction contained 2 bases not matched to a gene. CDR1 and CDR2 from the germline V gene are MDHEN and SYDVKM. DNA of the CDR3: TGTGCCAGCAGTTTACAGGGAGGGTACGAGCAGTACTTC. Protein: CASSLQGGYEQYF.

The chain employs TRBV28 and TRBJ1-2; 11 bases agree with TRBD1. Germline V gene sequence: CDR1 MDHEN, CDR2 SYDVKM. With 5 bases clipped from V and 7 bases from J, the junction kept 12 bases outside the gene matches. This CDR3 contains 16 residues. The CDR3 sequence: CASSPFRTGGSGGYTF. The CDR3 region has the DNA TGTGCCAGCAGTCCCTTCCGGACAGGGGGCTCGGGTGGCTACACCTTC.

The chain recombines TRBV20-1 with TRBJ1-1, with 7 bases that match TRBD1. V lost 3 bases to trimming and J lost 1 base; unmatched junction nucleotides: 14. Germline CDR1 reads DFQATT; CDR2 reads SNEGSKA (reference sequence). The CDR3 loop spans 17 amino acids. The CDR3 here is CSASIGLRGQQNTEAFF. The CDR3 region has the DNA TGCAGTGCTAGTATTGGGTTGAGGGGACAGCAGAACACTGAAGCTTTCTTT.

This chain connects TRBV6-1 to TRBJ1-5, with D maybe TRBD1 (5 bases). This CDR3 spans 13 amino acids. The V end was cut by 7 bases, the J end by 3 bases, with 10 bases between. Germline V gene lookup returns CDR1 MNHNS and CDR2 SASEGT. The CDR3 sequence is CASKRRDNQPQHF. The CDR3 bases are TGTGCCAGCAAGCGCAGGGACAATCAGCCCCAGCATTTT.

The chain recombines TRBV7-9 with TRBJ1-2; maybe TRBD1 (6 bases). Germline CDR1 and CDR2: SEHNR and FQNEAQ (reference sequence). This CDR3 contains 15 residues. Trimming cost V 4 bases and J 3 bases, with 15 bases left between them. The CDR3 coding sequence is TGTGCCAGCAGCTCCAGGACAGTTTCCGACTATGGCTACACCTTC. This gives the protein CASSSRTVSDYGYTF.

The chain is built from TRBV2 and TRBJ2-1; D possibly corresponds to TRBD1 (6 bases). CDR3 length: 14 amino acids. Germline V gene sequence: CDR1 SNHLY, CDR2 FYNNEI. V lost 6 bases to trimming and J lost 7 bases, with 16 bases between them. Here the CDR3 DNA reads TGTGCCAGCAGGATAAGGGGGACCGCAAATGAGCAGTTCTTC. It encodes CASRIRGTANEQFF.